Here is one TCR beta chain with its context. It was during active infection that Seattle patients were enrolled and then longitudinally followed. The sample comes from a study of blood T cell repertoires in COVID-19. Study-wide context: Material from acute and convalescent COVID-19 was sourced from the United States, Italy and Spain. From T cells, B-cell-depleted T cells, or PBMCs came the material, which was cDNA or gDNA.

As originally analysed: Estimation of nucleated cell counts relied on the amplification of reference gene primers. Some clones are missing from TCRdb's copy, which holds only in-frame ones; the method was immunoSEQ multiplex PCR. V and J calls plus clone size are reproduced from that table; the DNA served to infer D and trimming. The sample carries some 87,000 clones, around nine tenths recorded once. After removal of 5 bases from V and 4 bases from J, the junction contained 7 bases not matched to a gene. CDR1 SEHNR and CDR2 FQNEAQ come from the germline V gene (reference sequence). This CDR3 is 14 amino acids long.

The gene calls are TRBV7-9 and TRBJ1-2, with 7 nucleotides matching TRBD1. The clonotype was recovered from a human donor with COVID-19, enrolled during active disease. The donor label of this sample is uncertain. Sequenced: peripheral blood. The CDR3, as DNA: TGTGCCAGCAGCCCGCAGGGGGGTGGCTATGGCTACACCTTC. Protein: CASSPQGGGYGYTF.